This T cell receptor (beta chain) originates from a study of early T cells in non-severe SARS-CoV-2 infection. The CDR3 spans 12 residues. Germline V CDR1 and CDR2: SGHTA, FQGTGA. Between the trimmed V and J ends, which lost 2 bases and 1 base, there was a span of 1 base. This clonotype was recorded many times. Antigen: not known. TCRdb analysed the 5' RACE reads with MiXCR anew, one entry per CDR3 protein. The data contain around 26,000 distinct CDR3 sequences, roughly 4.1% of them singletons. Study conclusions and caveats: CD4 and private specificities were missed by VDJdb matching, which favored anti-spike CD8 responses.

The chain is built from TRBV7-3 and TRBJ2-3; no reliable D call. The source is an adult who was a healthcare worker with PCR-confirmed SARS-CoV-2 infection or an uninfected control (not recorded which). The sequenced sample consisted of whole blood. CDR3 nucleotide sequence: TGTGCCAGCAGCTTAGGCACAGATACGCAGTATTTT. Amino acid sequence: CASSLGTDTQYF.